A selection of T cell receptor beta chains follows, all from one sample in a study of post-analysis software for immune sequencing data. TCRdb passed the PCR reads through MiXCR, listing each CDR3 protein once. The table shows roughly 410,000 distinct CDR3 sequences, with around a third occurring only once. The sample taken for sequencing was blood. These receptors were taken from a girl aged 5 to 17 with multiple sclerosis. Each CDR3 is given with its conserved first and last residue. Fields, in order: clone size, D gene, J gene, V gene, CDR3 protein, CDR3 DNA. D genes are given only for firm matches. Rows give clone size only sometimes, using once, few, many, or a class for an expanded clone.

.,TRBD2,TRBJ2-3,TRBV6-2/TRBV6-3,CASSLAGGPGTQYF,TGTGCCAGCAGTCTAGCGGGGGGGCCGGGTACGCAGTATTTT
.,TRBD2,TRBJ2-1,TRBV7-9,CASRSGGAGYYNEQFF,TGTGCCAGCAGGAGCGGGGGGGCCGGTTATTACAATGAGCAGTTCTTC
.,TRBD2,TRBJ2-5,TRBV3-1,CASSQDQGIGREQYF,TGTGCCAGCAGCCAAGATCAAGGGATCGGGAGGGAGCAGTACTTC
many,TRBD1,TRBJ2-1,TRBV10-3,CAISEGGGSYNEQFF,TGTGCCATCAGTGAAGGGGGCGGCTCCTACAATGAGCAGTTCTTC
.,.,TRBJ2-1,TRBV15,CATSRSTGITNEQFF,TGTGCCACCAGCAGGTCGACAGGAATCACCAATGAGCAGTTCTTC
few,TRBD2,TRBJ2-1,TRBV5-1,CASSLESWGGAYNEQFF,TGCGCCAGCAGCTTGGAGTCTTGGGGGGGGGCCTACAATGAGCAGTTCTTC
.,.,TRBJ2-3,TRBV12-3/TRBV12-4,CASRPGLSTDTQYF,TGTGCCAGCAGGCCGGGACTGAGCACAGATACGCAGTATTTT
few,TRBD2,TRBJ2-2,TRBV7-2,CASSLGLESGELFF,TGTGCCAGCAGCTTGGGACTAGAATCCGGGGAGCTGTTTTTT
many,.,TRBJ1-2,TRBV12-3/TRBV12-4,CASTPTAFYGYTF,TGTGCCAGCACCCCGACAGCATTCTATGGCTACACCTTC
.,TRBD2,TRBJ2-1,TRBV11-2,CASSHPLATSGDNEQFF,TGTGCCAGCAGCCACCCCCTTGCGACTAGCGGGGATAATGAGCAGTTCTTC
few,TRBD1,TRBJ2-3,TRBV4-1,CASSQAWDRVTDTQYF,TGCGCCAGCAGCCAAGCCTGGGACAGAGTCACAGATACGCAGTATTTT
.,TRBD2,TRBJ2-3,TRBV9,CASSIDGGTDTQYF,TGTGCCAGCAGCATAGACGGGGGGACAGATACGCAGTATTTT
.,TRBD2,TRBJ2-7,TRBV27,CASSLSAGGPASYEQYF,TGTGCCAGCAGTTTATCAGCGGGGGGCCCTGCCTCCTACGAGCAGTACTTC
.,TRBD1,TRBJ2-7,TRBV12-3/TRBV12-4,CASNDAGQGAYEQYF,TGTGCCAGCAACGACGCCGGACAGGGAGCCTACGAGCAGTACTTC
.,TRBD2,TRBJ2-5,TRBV29-1,CSVAWTRKETQYF,TGCAGCGTTGCCTGGACTAGAAAAGAGACCCAGTACTTC
few,TRBD1,TRBJ1-6,TRBV7-6,CASSVTRGSSYNSPLHF,TGTGCCAGCAGCGTTACCAGGGGGAGCTCCTATAATTCACCCCTCCACTTT
.,.,TRBJ1-2,TRBV5-1,CASSLGSQDGYGYTF,TGCGCCAGCAGCTTGGGGAGTCAGGACGGCTATGGCTACACCTTC